This T cell receptor beta chain derives from a study of T cells in Graves' hyperthyroidism and ophthalmopathy. This clonotype was seen repeatedly, ten times or more. Researchers took RNA transcripts and amplified the TCR beta CDR3 regions from them. The HTBI primer set drove a first-round RT-PCR of the TCR CDR3. MiXCR, run by TCRdb on the multiplex PCR reads, gives a single entry per CDR3 protein. The data show about 640,000 distinct CDR3 sequences, 20% seen once. Trimming pared 2 bases from V and 3 bases from J, leaving 11 bases between. The germline CDR1 and CDR2 sequences are GTSNPN and SVGIG (reference sequence). The CDR3 has 14 amino acids.

V and J are TRBV30 and TRBJ2-1, with D maybe TRBD1 (6 bases). The sample taken for sequencing was blood. The source of this sequence is a man in his thirties or forties with Graves' ophthalmopathy. The CDR3 DNA is TGTGCCTGGAGTCGCAGGGGTGGCTACAATGAGCAGTTCTTC. This gives the protein CAWSRRGGYNEQFF.